These T cell receptor beta chains were read from a single sample in a study of blood T cell repertoires in COVID-19. Clones were sequenced by immunoSEQ multiplex PCR, and TCRdb holds only the in-frame ones, with some missing. The sample holds approximately 100,000 clones, around 85% seen once. Sequenced material: peripheral blood. Receptors originate from a woman aged 55 to 70 with acute or convalescent COVID-19. The CDR3 runs from the conserved cysteine through the conserved F or W. Fields, in order: clone size, D gene, CDR3 length, V gene, J gene, CDR3 protein, CDR3 DNA. D genes are given only for firm matches. Not every row has a clone size; where given, it reads once, few, many or a size class.

.	TRBD2	14	TRBV3-1/TRBV3-2	TRBJ2-1	CASSRTGGPDEQFF	TGTGCCAGCAGCCGGACGGGGGGGCCAGATGAGCAGTTCTTC
once	.	14	TRBV4-3	TRBJ2-2	CASSRSLYTGELFF	TGCGCCAGCAGCCGTTCCTTGTACACCGGGGAGCTGTTTTTT
.	TRBD1	14	TRBV6-2/TRBV6-3	TRBJ1-2	CASSWGQGNYGYTF	TGTGCCAGCAGTTGGGGACAGGGCAACTATGGCTACACCTTC
.	.	20	TRBV9	TRBJ2-3	CASSVQSPTRGGMSTDTQYF	TGTGCCAGCAGCGTACAGTCCCCGACACGTGGGGGGATGAGCACAGATACGCAGTATTTT
.	.	14	TRBV11-3	TRBJ2-2	CASSPTRGTGELFF	TGTGCCAGCAGCCCAACCAGGGGAACCGGGGAGCTGTTTTTT
.	.	12	TRBV5-1	TRBJ1-1	CASSLRDTEAFF	TGCGCCAGCAGCTTAAGAGACACTGAAGCTTTCTTT
.	TRBD1	15	TRBV30	TRBJ1-6	CAWSVLGQGALPLHF	TGTGCCTGGAGTGTACTGGGACAGGGGGCTCTCCCCCTCCACTTT
.	.	16	TRBV5-5	TRBJ2-5	CASSLAISGGQETQYF	TGTGCCAGCAGCTTGGCGATTAGCGGAGGCCAAGAGACCCAGTACTTC
.	.	12	TRBV28	TRBJ2-3	CASSFRTDTQYF	TGTGCCAGCAGTTTCAGAACAGATACGCAGTATTTT
.	TRBD1	17	TRBV3-1/TRBV3-2	TRBJ1-3	CASSQQGAMCYGNTIYF	TGTGCCAGCAGCCAACAGGGGGCGATGTGTTATGGAAACACCATATATTTT
.	.	14	TRBV6-6	TRBJ2-7	CASSSPGGSYEQYF	TGTGCCAGCAGTTCACCGGGGGGCAGCTACGAGCAGTACTTC
.	.	14	TRBV7-9	TRBJ1-2	CASSLNEGRYGYTF	TGTGCCAGCAGCCTGAATGAAGGGAGGTATGGCTACACCTTC
.	TRBD2	16	TRBV19	TRBJ2-3	CASYPRTSRNTDTQYF	TGTGCCAGTTATCCCCGGACTAGCAGAAACACAGATACGCAGTATTTT
once	.	14	TRBV5-1	TRBJ2-7	CASYQDPGSGEQYF	TGCGCCAGCTACCAGGACCCGGGGTCGGGGGAGCAGTACTTC
.	.	14	TRBV6-5	TRBJ1-4	CASSYSGRSEKLFF	TGTGCCAGCAGTTACTCAGGGAGGAGTGAAAAACTGTTTTTT
few	.	13	TRBV20-1	TRBJ1-4	CSASPVINEKLFF	TGCAGTGCTAGTCCAGTTATAAATGAAAAACTGTTTTTT
.	.	14	TRBV24-1	TRBJ1-2	CATSDPRGSGGYTF	TGTGCCACCAGTGACCCCAGGGGCTCGGGTGGCTACACCTTC
few	.	15	TRBV7-2	TRBJ1-5	CASSLIQGSNQPQHF	TGTGCCAGCAGCTTAATTCAGGGCTCCAATCAGCCCCAGCATTTT
.	TRBD1	16	TRBV9	TRBJ2-3	CASSEGAVGEKDTQYF	TGTGCCAGCAGCGAGGGGGCGGTAGGGGAAAAAGATACGCAGTATTTT
.	TRBD1	16	TRBV19	TRBJ1-5	CASRPADRGTYQPQHF	TGTGCCAGTAGGCCGGCCGACAGGGGGACGTATCAGCCCCAGCATTTT
.	TRBD1	15	TRBV5-5	TRBJ1-6	CASSLDWDSNSPLHF	TGTGCCAGCAGCTTGGATTGGGACAGCAATTCACCCCTCCACTTT
.	.	15	TRBV29-1	TRBJ2-2	CSVATGTHYTGELFF	TGCAGCGTTGCGACCGGGACACATTACACCGGGGAGCTGTTTTTT
.	.	13	TRBV10-3	TRBJ1-1	CAISDARATEAFF	TGTGCCATCAGTGATGCGCGGGCCACTGAAGCTTTCTTT
.	.	13	TRBV14	TRBJ1-3	CASSQGASHTIYF	TGTGCCAGCAGCCAAGGAGCGTCGCACACCATATATTTT
.	TRBD1	13	TRBV7-2	TRBJ1-1	CASNPRDRGFAFF	TGTGCCAGCAACCCCCGGGACAGGGGGTTTGCTTTCTTT
.	.	15	TRBV28	TRBJ2-3	CASSPIRGGGYTQYF	TGTGCCAGCAGTCCAATTCGTGGCGGGGGCTATACGCAGTATTTT
.	TRBD1	17	TRBV19	TRBJ1-5	CASSIRGTGGRDQPQHF	TGTGCCAGTAGTATAAGGGGGACAGGGGGACGGGATCAGCCCCAGCATTTT
few	TRBD1	15	TRBV6-6	TRBJ1-2	CASSARDRGPYGYTF	TGTGCCAGCAGTGCGCGTGACAGGGGCCCCTATGGCTACACCTTC
.	.	16	TRBV19	TRBJ1-5	CASSIHRVSGNQPQHF	TGTGCCAGTAGTATCCACAGGGTCTCGGGCAATCAGCCCCAGCATTTT
.	.	15	TRBV7-9	TRBJ1-1	CASSVSPTVNTEAFF	TGTGCCAGCAGCGTAAGTCCGACAGTGAACACTGAAGCTTTCTTT
.	TRBD1	14	TRBV25-1	TRBJ1-1	CASSQTGFGTEAFF	TGTGCCAGCAGCCAGACAGGGTTCGGCACTGAAGCTTTCTTT
.	TRBD1	13	TRBV12-3/TRBV12-4	TRBJ1-2	CASRPDRVGGYTF	TGTGCCAGCAGACCGGACAGGGTAGGCGGCTACACCTTC
.	.	14	TRBV30	TRBJ1-2	CAWSVREQLTGYTF	TGTGCCTGGAGTGTACGGGAACAGTTAACAGGCTACACCTTC
.	.	16	TRBV20-1	TRBJ1-6	CSASQGRGSYNSPLHF	TGCAGTGCTAGTCAAGGTCGGGGCTCCTATAATTCACCCCTCCACTTT
.	.	15	TRBV30	TRBJ1-5	CAWSRVRGGAQPQHF	TGTGCCTGGAGTCGTGTAAGGGGGGGGGCTCAGCCCCAGCATTTT
.	TRBD1	14	TRBV3-1/TRBV3-2	TRBJ2-7	CASSSWDRTYEQYF	TGTGCCAGCAGCTCCTGGGACAGAACCTACGAGCAGTACTTC
few	.	14	TRBV7-3	TRBJ2-2	CASSLSGNTGELFF	TGTGCCAGCAGCCTCTCCGGGAACACCGGGGAGCTGTTTTTT
once	TRBD1	13	TRBV5-4	TRBJ1-2	CASSGQGMRGYTF	TGTGCCAGCAGCGGACAGGGGATGAGGGGCTACACCTTC
.	.	14	TRBV19	TRBJ1-5	CASSITGSNQPQHF	TGTGCCAGTAGTATTACAGGGAGCAATCAGCCCCAGCATTTT
.	.	17	TRBV15	TRBJ2-6	CATSTDGQLSGANVLTF	TGTGCCACCAGCACCGACGGACAGCTCTCTGGGGCCAACGTCCTGACTTTC
.	TRBD2	15	TRBV9	TRBJ2-3	CASSAGGDYTDTQYF	TGTGCCAGCAGCGCCGGGGGGGACTACACAGATACGCAGTATTTT
.	.	12	TRBV4-3	TRBJ1-2	CASSQDSYGYTF	TGCGCCAGCAGCCAAGACAGCTATGGCTACACCTTC
.	.	13	TRBV28	TRBJ1-5	CASSSRRNQPQHF	TGTGCCAGCAGTTCCAGGAGGAATCAGCCCCAGCATTTT
.	TRBD1	13	TRBV2	TRBJ1-2	CASNLYRGNGYTF	TGTGCCAGCAATCTTTACAGGGGTAATGGCTACACCTTC
once	TRBD1	14	TRBV7-8	TRBJ1-2	CASSSDRGRYGYTF	TGTGCCAGCAGCTCGGACAGGGGAAGATATGGCTACACCTTC